A single sample is the source of the 6 T cell receptor beta chains below, sequenced in a study of cytomegalovirus exposure and HLA in healthy donors. TCRdb keeps only in-frame clones here, not all; method: immunoSEQ multiplex PCR. Of 95,000 to 120,000 clones detected, approximately 95% appear once; the ten largest clones hold roughly 0.66%. The sequenced material came from PBMCs. Every receptor here comes from a woman between 18 and 29 years old in good health and CMV-seronegative.

The chain is built from TRBV11-2 and TRBJ1-2; 8 bases line up with TRBD1. CDR1 and CDR2 (germline): SGHAT, FQNNGV. V gave up 5 bases and J gave up 6 bases; unmatched junction bases: 14. This CDR3 comprises 16 residues. The CDR3 is CASSGTPARGLDGYTF. The CDR3 coding sequence is TGTGCCAGCAGCGGAACGCCGGCCAGGGGGCTTGATGGCTACACCTTC.

The chain links TRBV7-2 to TRBJ1-6; possibly TRBD1 for D (6 bases). The V end was cut by 1 base, the J end by 2 bases, with 9 bases between. CDR3 size: 16 residues. CDR1 and CDR2 from the germline V gene are SGHTA and FQGNSA. CDR3 in DNA: TGTGCCAGCAGCTTAGGGGGGGGCACCTATAATTCACCCCTCCACTTT. Its translation is CASSLGGGTYNSPLHF.

V gene TRBV2 combines with J gene TRBJ1-5; 10 nucleotides agree with TRBD1. V trimming: 6 bases; J trimming: 8 bases; junction bases outside the gene matches: 4. CDR1 SNHLY and CDR2 FYNNEI come from the germline V gene. There are 13 residues in the CDR3. The CDR3 reads CASRADRGEPQHF. Written as DNA, the CDR3 is TGTGCCAGCAGGGCGGACAGGGGGGAGCCCCAGCATTTT.

The J gene is TRBJ2-7, the V gene TRBV7-2, with a possible D match to TRBD2 (6 bases). Per germline, CDR1 SGHTA and CDR2 FQGNSA. This CDR3 contains 13 residues. The ends were cut back, 5 bases at V and 12 bases at J, with 20 bases in the middle. In DNA form, the CDR3 reads TGTGCCAGCAGCCTCGTCGCGGGCAGGGACTTGTACTTC. Translating it yields CASSLVAGRDLYF.

This chain joins TRBV4-1 and TRBJ2-3, with TRBD1 matching 9 bases. This CDR3 contains 14 residues. Germline trimming cut 8 bases from V and 4 bases from J; bases unmatched to any gene: 7. Germline assignment: CDR1 MGHRA and CDR2 YSYEKL. As DNA, the CDR3 is TGCGCCAGCGGGCCGGGACAGGGCGCAGATACGCAGTATTTT. Translating gives CASGPGQGADTQYF.

The genes are TRBV2 and TRBJ2-5, with 7 bases aligning to TRBD1. Germline values: CDR1 SNHLY, CDR2 FYNNEI. The CDR3 loop spans 12 amino acids. CDR3 residues: CATNRGLETQYF. The CDR3 region has the DNA TGTGCAACCAACAGGGGTCTAGAGACCCAGTACTTC.